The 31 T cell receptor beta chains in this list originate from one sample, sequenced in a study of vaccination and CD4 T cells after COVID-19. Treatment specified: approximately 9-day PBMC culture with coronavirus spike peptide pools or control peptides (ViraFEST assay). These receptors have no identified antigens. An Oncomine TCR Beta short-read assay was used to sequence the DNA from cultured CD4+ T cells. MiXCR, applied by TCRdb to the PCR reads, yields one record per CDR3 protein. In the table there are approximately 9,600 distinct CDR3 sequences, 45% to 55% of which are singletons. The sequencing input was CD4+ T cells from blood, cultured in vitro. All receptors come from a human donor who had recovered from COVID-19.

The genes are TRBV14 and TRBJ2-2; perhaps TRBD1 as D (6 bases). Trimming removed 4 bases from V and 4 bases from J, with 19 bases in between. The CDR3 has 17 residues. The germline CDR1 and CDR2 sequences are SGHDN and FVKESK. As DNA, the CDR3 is TGTGCCAGCAGCCGAAGGTGGGGACAACCTCCCACCGGGGAGCTGTTTTTT. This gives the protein CASSRRWGQPPTGELFF.

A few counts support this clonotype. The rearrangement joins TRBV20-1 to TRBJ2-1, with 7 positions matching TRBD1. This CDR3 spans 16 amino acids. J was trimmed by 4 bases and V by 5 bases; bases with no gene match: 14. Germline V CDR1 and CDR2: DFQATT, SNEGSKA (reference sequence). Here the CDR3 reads CSADESTGVRYNEQFF. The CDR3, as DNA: TGCAGTGCTGATGAGAGCACAGGGGTGAGGTACAATGAGCAGTTCTTC.

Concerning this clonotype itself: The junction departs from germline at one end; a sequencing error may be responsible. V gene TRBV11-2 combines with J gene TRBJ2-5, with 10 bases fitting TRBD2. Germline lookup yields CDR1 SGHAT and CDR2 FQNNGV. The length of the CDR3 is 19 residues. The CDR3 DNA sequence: TGTGCCAGCAGCATCCGCTCGTGGGGGCTAGCGGGAGTTAAAGAGACCCAGTATTTC. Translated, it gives CASSIRSWGLAGVKETQYF.

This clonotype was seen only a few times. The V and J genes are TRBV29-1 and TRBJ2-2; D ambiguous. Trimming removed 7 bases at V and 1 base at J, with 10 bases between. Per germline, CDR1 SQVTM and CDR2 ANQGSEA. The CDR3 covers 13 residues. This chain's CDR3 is CSAGHLNTGELFF. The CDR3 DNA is TGCAGCGCGGGCCACCTGAACACCGGGGAGCTGTTTTTT.

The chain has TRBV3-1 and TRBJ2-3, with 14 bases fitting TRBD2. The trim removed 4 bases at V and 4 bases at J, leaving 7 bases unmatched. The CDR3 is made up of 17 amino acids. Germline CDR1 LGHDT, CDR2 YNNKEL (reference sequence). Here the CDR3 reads CASSRKTSGGAPDTQYF. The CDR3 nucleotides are TGTGCCAGCAGCCGTAAGACTAGCGGGGGGGCTCCAGATACGCAGTATTTT.

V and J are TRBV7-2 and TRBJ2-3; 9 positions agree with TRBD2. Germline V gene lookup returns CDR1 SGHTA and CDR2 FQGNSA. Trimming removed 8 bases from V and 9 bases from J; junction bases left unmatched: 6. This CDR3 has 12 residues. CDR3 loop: CASGLAMETQYF. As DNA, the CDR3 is TGTGCCAGCGGACTAGCGATGGAGACGCAGTATTTT.

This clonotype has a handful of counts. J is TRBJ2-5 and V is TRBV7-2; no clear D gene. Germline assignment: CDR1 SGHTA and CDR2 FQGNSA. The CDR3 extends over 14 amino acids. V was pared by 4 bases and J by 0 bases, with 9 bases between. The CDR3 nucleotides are TGTGCCAGCAGCTCTCGGGCCTACCAAGAGACCCAGTACTTC. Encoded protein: CASSSRAYQETQYF.

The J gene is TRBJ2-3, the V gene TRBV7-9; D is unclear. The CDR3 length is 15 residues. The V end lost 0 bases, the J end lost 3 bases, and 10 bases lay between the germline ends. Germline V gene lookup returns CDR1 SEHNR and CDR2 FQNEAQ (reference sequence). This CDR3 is CASSLASSRTDTQYF. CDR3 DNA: TGTGCCAGCAGCTTAGCGAGTTCAAGAACAGATACGCAGTATTTT.

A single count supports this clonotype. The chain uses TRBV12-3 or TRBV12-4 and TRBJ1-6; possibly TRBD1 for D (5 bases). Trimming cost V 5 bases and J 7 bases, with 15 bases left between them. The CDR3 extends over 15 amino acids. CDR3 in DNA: TGTGCCAGCAGTCTGATTCAGGGAGGAAATTCACCCCTCCACTTT. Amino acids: CASSLIQGGNSPLHF.

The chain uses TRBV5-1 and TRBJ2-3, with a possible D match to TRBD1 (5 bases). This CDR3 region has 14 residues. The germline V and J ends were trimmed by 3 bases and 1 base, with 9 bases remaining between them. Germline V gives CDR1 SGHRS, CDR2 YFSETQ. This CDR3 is CASSSTRGTDTQYF. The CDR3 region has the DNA TGCGCCAGCAGCTCTACCAGGGGCACAGATACGCAGTATTTT. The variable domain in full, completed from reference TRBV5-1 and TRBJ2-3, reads KAGVTQTPRYLIKTRGQQVTLSCSPISGHRSVSWYQQTPGQGLQFLFEYFSETQRNKGNFPGRFSGRQFSNSRSEMNVSTLELGDSALYLCASSSTRGTDTQYFGPGTRLTVL.

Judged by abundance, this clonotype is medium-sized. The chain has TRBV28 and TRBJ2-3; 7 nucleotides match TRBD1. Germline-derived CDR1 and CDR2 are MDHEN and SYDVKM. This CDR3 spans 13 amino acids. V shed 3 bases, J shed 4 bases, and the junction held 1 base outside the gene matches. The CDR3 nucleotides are TGTGCCAGCAGTTTTAGGGGGCCAGATACGCAGTATTTT. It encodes CASSFRGPDTQYF.

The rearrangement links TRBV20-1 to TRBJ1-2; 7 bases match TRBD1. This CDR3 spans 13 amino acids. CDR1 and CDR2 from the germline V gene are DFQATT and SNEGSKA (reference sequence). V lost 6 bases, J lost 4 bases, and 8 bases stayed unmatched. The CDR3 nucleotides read TGCAGTGCGAGACAGGGCTCTACCTATGGCTACACCTTC. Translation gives CSARQGSTYGYTF.

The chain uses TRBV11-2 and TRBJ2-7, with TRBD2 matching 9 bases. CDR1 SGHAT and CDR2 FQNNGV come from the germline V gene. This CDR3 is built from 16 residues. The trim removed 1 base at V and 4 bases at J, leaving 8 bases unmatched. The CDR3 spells CASSLASSGARYEQYF. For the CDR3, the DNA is TGTGCCAGCAGCTTAGCATCTAGCGGGGCCCGATACGAGCAGTACTTC. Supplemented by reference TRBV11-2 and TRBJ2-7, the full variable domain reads EAGVAQSPRYKIIEKRQSVAFWCNPISGHATLYWYQQILGQGPKLLIQFQNNGVVDDSQLPKDRFSAERLKGVDSTLKIQPAKLEDSAVYLCASSLASSGARYEQYFGPGTRLTVT.

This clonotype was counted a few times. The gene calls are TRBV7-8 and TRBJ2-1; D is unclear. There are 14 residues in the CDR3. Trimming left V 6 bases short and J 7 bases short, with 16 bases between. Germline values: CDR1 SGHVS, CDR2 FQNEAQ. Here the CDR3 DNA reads TGTGCCAGCAGTCCCCGAAGTTCGGCTAATGAGCAGTTCTTC. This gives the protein CASSPRSSANEQFF.

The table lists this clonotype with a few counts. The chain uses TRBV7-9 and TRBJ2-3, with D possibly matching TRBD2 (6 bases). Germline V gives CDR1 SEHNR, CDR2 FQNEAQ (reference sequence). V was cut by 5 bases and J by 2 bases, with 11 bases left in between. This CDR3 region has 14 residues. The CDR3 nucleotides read TGTGCCAGCAGCCTGGGACTGTCCACAGATACGCAGTATTTT. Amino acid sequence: CASSLGLSTDTQYF.

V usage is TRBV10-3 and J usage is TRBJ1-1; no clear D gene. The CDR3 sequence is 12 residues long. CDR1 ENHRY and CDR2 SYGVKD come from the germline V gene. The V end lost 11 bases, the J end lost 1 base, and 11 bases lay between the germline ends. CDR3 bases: TGTGCCGCCCAAACGGCGAACACTGAAGCTTTCTTT. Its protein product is CAAQTANTEAFF.

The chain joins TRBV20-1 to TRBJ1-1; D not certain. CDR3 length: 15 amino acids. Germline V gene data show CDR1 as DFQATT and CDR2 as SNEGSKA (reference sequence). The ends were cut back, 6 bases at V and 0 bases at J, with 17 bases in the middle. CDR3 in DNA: TGCAGTGCGGGCCCCCCGGACGGTCTGAACACTGAAGCTTTCTTT. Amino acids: CSAGPPDGLNTEAFF.

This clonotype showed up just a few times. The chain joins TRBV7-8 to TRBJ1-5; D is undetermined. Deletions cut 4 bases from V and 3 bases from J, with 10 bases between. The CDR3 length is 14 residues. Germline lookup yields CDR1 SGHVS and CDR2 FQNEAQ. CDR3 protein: CASSSVDYNQPQHF. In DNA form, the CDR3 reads TGTGCCAGCAGCTCCGTGGACTACAATCAGCCCCAGCATTTT.

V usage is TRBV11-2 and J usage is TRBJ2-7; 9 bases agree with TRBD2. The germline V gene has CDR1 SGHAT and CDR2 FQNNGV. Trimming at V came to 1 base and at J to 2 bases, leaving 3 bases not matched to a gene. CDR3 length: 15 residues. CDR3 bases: TGTGCCAGCAGCTTAGCAGCGGGAGGACCCTACGAGCAGTACTTC. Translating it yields CASSLAAGGPYEQYF.

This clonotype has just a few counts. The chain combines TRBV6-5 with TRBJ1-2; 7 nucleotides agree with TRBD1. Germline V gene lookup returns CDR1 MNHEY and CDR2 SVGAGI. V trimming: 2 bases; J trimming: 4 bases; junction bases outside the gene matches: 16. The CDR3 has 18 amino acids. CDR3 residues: CASSYKLGQAPKGYGYTF. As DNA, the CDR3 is TGTGCCAGCAGTTACAAACTAGGACAGGCCCCAAAAGGCTATGGCTACACCTTC.

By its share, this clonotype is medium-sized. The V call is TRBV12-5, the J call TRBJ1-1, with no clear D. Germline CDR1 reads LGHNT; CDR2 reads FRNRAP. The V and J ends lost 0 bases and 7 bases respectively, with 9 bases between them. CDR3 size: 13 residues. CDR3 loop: CASGLVRGSEAFF. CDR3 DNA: TGTGCTAGTGGTTTGGTACGAGGCAGTGAAGCTTTCTTT.

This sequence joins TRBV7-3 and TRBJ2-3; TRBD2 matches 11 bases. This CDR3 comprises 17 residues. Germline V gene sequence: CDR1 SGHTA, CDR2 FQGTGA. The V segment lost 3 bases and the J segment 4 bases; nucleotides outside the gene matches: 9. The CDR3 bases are TGTGCCAGCAGCTTTCTCCCTAGCGGGGGGAGAGCAGATACGCAGTATTTT. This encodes CASSFLPSGGRADTQYF.

The CDR3 spells CATSDLRGGGDYGYTF. DNA for the CDR3: TGTGCCACCAGTGATTTAAGGGGTGGAGGCGACTATGGCTACACCTTC. The V call is TRBV24-1, the J call TRBJ1-2; D is perhaps TRBD1 (5 bases). The V gene's germline CDR1 is KGHDR and CDR2 SFDVKD. Trimming left V 1 base short and J 3 bases short, with 14 bases between. There are 16 residues in the CDR3.

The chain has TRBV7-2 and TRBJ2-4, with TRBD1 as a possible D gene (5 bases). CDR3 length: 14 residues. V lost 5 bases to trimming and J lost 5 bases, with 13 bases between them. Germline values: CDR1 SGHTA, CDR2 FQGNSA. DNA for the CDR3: TGTGCCAGCAGCATAAGACAGTTGGAAAACATTCAGTACTTC. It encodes CASSIRQLENIQYF.

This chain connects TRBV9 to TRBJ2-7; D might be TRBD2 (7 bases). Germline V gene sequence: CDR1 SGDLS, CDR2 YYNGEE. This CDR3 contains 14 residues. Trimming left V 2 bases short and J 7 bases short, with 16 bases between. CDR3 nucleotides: TGTGCCAGCAGCGTGGGGGGGGCCCACGCGGAGCAGTACTTC. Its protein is CASSVGGAHAEQYF.

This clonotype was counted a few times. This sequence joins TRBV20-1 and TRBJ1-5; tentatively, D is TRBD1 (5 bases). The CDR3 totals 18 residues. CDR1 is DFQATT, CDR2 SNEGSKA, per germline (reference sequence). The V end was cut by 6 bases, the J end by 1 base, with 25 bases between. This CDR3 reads CSAPDPRRGGTSNQPQHF. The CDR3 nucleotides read TGCAGTGCCCCCGACCCCCGGCGGGGGGGAACGAGCAATCAGCCCCAGCATTTT.

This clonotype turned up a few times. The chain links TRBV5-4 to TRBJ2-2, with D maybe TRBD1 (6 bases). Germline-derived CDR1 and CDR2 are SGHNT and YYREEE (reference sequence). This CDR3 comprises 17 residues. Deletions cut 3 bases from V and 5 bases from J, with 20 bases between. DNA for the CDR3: TGTGCCAGCAGCTCCCCGCCGGCCAGGGGTAAGACCGGGGAGCTGTTTTTT. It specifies CASSSPPARGKTGELFF.

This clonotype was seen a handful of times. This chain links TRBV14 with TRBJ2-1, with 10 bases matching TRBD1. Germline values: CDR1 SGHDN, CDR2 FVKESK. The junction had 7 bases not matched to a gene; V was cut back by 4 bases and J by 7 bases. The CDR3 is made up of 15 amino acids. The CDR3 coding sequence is TGTGCCAGCAGCCCGTGGACAGGGGGTAGGAATGAGCAGTTCTTC. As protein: CASSPWTGGRNEQFF.

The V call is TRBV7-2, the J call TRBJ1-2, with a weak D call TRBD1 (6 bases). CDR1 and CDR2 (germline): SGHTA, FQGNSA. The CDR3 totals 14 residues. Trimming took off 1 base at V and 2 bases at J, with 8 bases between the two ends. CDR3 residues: CASSLEQGNYGYTF. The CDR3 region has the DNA TGTGCCAGCAGCTTAGAGCAGGGGAACTATGGCTACACCTTC.

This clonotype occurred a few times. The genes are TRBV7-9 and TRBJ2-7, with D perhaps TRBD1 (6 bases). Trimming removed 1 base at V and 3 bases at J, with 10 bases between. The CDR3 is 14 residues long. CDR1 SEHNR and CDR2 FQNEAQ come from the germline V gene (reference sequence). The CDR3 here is CASSLVGGDYEQYF. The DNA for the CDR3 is TGTGCCAGCAGCTTAGTTGGGGGCGACTACGAGCAGTACTTC.

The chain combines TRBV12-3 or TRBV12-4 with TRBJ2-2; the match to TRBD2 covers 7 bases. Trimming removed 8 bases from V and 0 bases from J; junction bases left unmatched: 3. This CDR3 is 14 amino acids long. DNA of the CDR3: TGTGCCAGCGCTAGCGGTGCGAACACCGGGGAGCTGTTTTTT. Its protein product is CASASGANTGELFF.